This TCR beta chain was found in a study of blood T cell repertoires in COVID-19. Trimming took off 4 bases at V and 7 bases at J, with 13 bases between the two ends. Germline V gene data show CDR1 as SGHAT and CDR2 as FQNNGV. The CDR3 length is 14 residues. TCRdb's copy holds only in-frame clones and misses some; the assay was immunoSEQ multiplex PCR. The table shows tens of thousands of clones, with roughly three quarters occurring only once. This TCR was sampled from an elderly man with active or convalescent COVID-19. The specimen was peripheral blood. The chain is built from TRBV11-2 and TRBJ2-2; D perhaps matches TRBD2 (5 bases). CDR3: CASSSRAEGGELFF. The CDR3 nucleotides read TGTGCCAGCAGCTCAAGGGCTGAGGGCGGGGAGCTGTTTTTT.